This TCR delta chain appears in the sequencing data of a study of Vδ1+ human thymocytes. From germline, CDR1 is TSWWSYY and CDR2 QGS. With 5 bases removed from V and 6 bases from J, the gap between germline ends came to 34 bases. The CDR3 loop spans 20 amino acids. Study-wide results and limits: TRG sequences recurred across donors, whereas TRD sequences stayed essentially private. Unlike peripheral blood Vdelta1+ controls, thymic delta-chain sequences included roughly 22% Vdelta2 and few Vdelta3. Thymic TRG and TRD repertoires appeared highly polyclonal.

RNA was extracted from the cells and then reverse transcribed. Multiplex PCR used pooled V-gene forward primers and a constant-region reverse primer to amplify CDR3s. TCRdb reran clone calling via CATT on the multiplex PCR reads. This sample carries under 80,000 delta-chain clones, 30% to 40% of them seen once, and the ten largest clones take 0.2% to 0.3%. A remark on this clone: No antigen is known for it.

Source material: Vdelta1+ gamma-delta thymocytes from the thymus. Subset described: FACS-sorted CD3+ TCRalphabeta- TCRVdelta1+ TCRVdelta2- thymocytes. This chain uses TRDV1 with TRDJ1, with D perhaps TRDD2 (9 bases). This TCR derives from a boy in the first two years of life who had congenital heart surgery. The CDR3 DNA reads as TGTGCTCTTGGGTCCTCTCGGCCTTCCTACGCGTCTTACTGGGGGTATAAACTCATCTTT. Its protein is CALGSSRPSYASYWGYKLIF.